The TCR beta chain described here comes from a study of blood T cell repertoires in COVID-19 (dated by TCRdb to the early 2020s). Regarding the research as a whole: The collaborator samples originated in the United States, Italy and Spain and spanned the acute and convalescent phases of COVID-19. The prospective study material was composed of cDNA or gDNA derived from T cells, B-cell-depleted T cells, or PBMCs. Subjects who had been exposed to COVID-19, were actively infected with it, or had recovered from it provided the deeply sampled blood TCRbeta repertoires that made up the dataset. The repertoires were made available in a free public database intended to serve as a resource for research on the immune response to SARS-CoV-2. Samples were obtained from the ongoing ImmuneRACE study (first 160 participants) and from 1,254 subjects provided by 6 global collaborators. Nearly every sample came with metadata listing a de-identified subject ID, COVID-19 status, age in years and sex. Where available, HLA class I and class II types were obtained from metadata supplied by the sample provider rather than from assay-based typing.

At one collaborating source in Seattle, patients were enrolled during active infection and were followed longitudinally through the course of disease. The collaborating institutions used their own protocols to collect whole blood in K2EDTA tubes. For TCRbeta analysis, collaborator samples were shipped as frozen whole blood, as isolated PBMCs, or as DNA extracted from either sample type. As concerns this clone: What antigen it recognizes has not been identified. One base away there is no much larger clone; base qualities are not given. Other DNA sequences from this sample encode an identical CDR3 as well.

The immunoSEQ Assay, a bias-controlled multiplex PCR, was used to amplify TCRbeta CDR3 regions from genomic DNA. For the original study's pipeline: The number of nucleated cells in each sample was estimated by amplification of reference gene primers within the assay. Sequence reads were collapsed and filtered to measure the absolute abundance of every unique TCRbeta CDR3 rearrangement. Productive Simpson clonality was computed per sample as the square root of Simpson's diversity index over productive rearrangements. TCRdb carries this immuneACCESS record with in-frame sequences only. Its versions omit some clonotypes, under half of them owing to an unresolved V gene in the studies checked, with the rest unexplained. The V and J calls and clone size are taken from that table; D and trimming were inferred from the DNA. The sample records fewer than 700,000 clones, roughly nine tenths of which are singletons. The ten largest make up roughly 7.3% of the sample.

V ends up 6 bases short and J 0 bases short, with an unmatched junction base count of 1. From a lookup of the germline V gene, CDR1 and CDR2 are MNHEY and SVGAGI. There are 13 amino acids in the CDR3, from cysteine to phenylalanine inclusive. The read is trimmed to its CDR3 DNA, 39 bases read in frame from base 1. Results the study describes overall, beyond this receptor: How much clinical and demographic metadata was included differed by source and by participant, and the metadata was provided uncurated.

This receptor chain uses TRBV6-5 and TRBJ1-1, and 7 junction bases match TRBD1. This sequence was found in a woman aged 50 to 65 with COVID-19, enrolled during active disease. Sequenced input: peripheral blood. The DNA is TGTGCCAGCAGGACAGGGCTGAACACTGAAGCTTTCTTT. The translation is CASRTGLNTEAFF.